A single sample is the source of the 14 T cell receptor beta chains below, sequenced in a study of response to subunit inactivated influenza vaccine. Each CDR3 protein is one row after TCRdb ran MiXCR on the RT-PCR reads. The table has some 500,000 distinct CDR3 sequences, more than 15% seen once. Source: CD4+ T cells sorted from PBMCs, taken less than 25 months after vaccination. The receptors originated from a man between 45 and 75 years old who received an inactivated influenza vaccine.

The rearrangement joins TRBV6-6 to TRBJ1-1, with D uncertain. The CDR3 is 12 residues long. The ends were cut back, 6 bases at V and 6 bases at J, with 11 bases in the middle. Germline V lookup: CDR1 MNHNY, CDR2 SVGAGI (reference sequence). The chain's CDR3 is CASSLQSSEAFF. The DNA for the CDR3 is TGTGCCAGCAGCCTACAGTCTTCTGAAGCTTTCTTT.

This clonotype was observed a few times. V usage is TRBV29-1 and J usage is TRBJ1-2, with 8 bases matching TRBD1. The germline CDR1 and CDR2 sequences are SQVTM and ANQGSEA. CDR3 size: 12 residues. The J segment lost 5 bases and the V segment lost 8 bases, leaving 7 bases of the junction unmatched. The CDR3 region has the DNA TGCAGCACCTGGACAGGGAAGTATGGCTACACCTTC. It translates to CSTWTGKYGYTF.

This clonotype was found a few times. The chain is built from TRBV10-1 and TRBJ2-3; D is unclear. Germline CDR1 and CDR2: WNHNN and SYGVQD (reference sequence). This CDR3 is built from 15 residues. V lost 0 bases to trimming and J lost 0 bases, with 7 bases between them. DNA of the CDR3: TGCGCCAGCAGTGAGTCGATAGGGAGCACAGATACGCAGTATTTT. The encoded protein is CASSESIGSTDTQYF.

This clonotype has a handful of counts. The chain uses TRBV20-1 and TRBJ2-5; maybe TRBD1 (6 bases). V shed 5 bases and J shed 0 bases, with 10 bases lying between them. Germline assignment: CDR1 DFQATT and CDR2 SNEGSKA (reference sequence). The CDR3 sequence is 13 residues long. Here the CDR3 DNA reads TGCAGTGCTGACGGGACAAACCAAGAGACCCAGTACTTC. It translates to CSADGTNQETQYF.

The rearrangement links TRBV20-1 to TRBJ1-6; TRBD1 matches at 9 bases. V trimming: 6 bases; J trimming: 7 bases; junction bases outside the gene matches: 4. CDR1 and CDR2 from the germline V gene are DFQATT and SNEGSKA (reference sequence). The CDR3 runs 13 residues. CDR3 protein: CSATTGGNSPLHF. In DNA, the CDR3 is TGCAGTGCCACGACAGGGGGGAATTCACCCCTCCACTTT.

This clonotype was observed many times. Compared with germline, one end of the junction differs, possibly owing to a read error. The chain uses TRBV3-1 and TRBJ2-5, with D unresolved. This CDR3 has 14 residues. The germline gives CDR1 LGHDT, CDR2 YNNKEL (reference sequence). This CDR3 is CASSQGEDQGTQYF. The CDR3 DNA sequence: TGTGCCAGCAGCCAAGGCGAGGACCAAGGGACCCAGTACTTC.

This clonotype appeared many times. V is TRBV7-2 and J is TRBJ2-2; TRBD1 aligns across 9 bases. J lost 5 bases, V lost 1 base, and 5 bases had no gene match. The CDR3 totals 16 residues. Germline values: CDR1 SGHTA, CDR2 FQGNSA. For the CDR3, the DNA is TGTGCCAGCAGCTTAGTTGTTGGGACAGGGACCGGGGAGCTGTTTTTT. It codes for CASSLVVGTGTGELFF.

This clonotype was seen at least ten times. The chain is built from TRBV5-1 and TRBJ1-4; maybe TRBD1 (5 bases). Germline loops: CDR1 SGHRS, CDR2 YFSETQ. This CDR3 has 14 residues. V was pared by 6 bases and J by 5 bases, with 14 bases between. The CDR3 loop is CASTPGAPNEKLFF. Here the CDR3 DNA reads TGCGCCAGCACCCCCGGGGCACCAAATGAAAAACTGTTTTTT.

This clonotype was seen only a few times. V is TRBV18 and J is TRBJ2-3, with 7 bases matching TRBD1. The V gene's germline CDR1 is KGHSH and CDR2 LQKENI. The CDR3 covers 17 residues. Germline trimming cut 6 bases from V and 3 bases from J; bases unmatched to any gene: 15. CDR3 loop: CASSLVGTGAGTDTQYF. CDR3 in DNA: TGTGCCAGCTCCCTCGTAGGCACAGGGGCAGGGACAGATACGCAGTATTTT.

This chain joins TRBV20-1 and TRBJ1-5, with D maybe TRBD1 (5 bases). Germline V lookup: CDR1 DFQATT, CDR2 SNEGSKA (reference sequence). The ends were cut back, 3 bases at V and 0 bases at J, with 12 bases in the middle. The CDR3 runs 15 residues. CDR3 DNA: TGCAGTGCTAGGGCGGACATACATAGCAATCAGCCCCAGCATTTT. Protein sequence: CSARADIHSNQPQHF.

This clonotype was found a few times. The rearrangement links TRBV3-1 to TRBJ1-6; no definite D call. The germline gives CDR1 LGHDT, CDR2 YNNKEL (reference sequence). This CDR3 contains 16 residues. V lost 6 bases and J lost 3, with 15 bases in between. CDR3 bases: TGTGCCAGCAGGGACGGACGGCGCGTCTATAATTCACCCCTCCACTTT. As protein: CASRDGRRVYNSPLHF. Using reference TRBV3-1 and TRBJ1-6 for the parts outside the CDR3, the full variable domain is DTAVSQTPKYLVTQMGNDKSIKCEQNLGHDTMYWYKQDSKKFLKIMFSYNNKELIINETVPNRFSPKSPDKAHLNLHINSLELGDSAVYFCASRDGRRVYNSPLHFGNGTRLTVT.

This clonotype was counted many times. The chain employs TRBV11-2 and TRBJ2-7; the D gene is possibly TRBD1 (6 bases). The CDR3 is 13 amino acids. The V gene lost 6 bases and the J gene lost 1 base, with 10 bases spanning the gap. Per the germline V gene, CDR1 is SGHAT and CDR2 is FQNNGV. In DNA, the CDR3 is TGTGCCAGCAGGGACAGAGGATCCTACGAGCAGTACTTC. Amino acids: CASRDRGSYEQYF.

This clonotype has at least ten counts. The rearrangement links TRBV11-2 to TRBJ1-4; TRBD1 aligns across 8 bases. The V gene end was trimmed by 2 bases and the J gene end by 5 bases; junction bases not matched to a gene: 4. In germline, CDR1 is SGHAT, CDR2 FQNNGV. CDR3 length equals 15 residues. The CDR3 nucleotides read TGTGCCAGCAGCTTAATTAGGACAGGGAATGAAAAACTGTTTTTT. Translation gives CASSLIRTGNEKLFF.

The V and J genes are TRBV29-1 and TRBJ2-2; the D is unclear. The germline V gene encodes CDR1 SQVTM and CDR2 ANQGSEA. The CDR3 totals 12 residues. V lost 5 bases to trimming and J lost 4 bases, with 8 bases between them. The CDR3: CSVIPFTGELFF. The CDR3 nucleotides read TGCAGCGTTATTCCGTTCACCGGGGAGCTGTTTTTT.